This T cell receptor beta chain was captured by sequencing in a study of technical replicates of blood from four donors. Clones were sequenced by immunoSEQ multiplex PCR, and TCRdb holds only the in-frame ones, with some missing. The sample carries more than 60,000 clones, more than 85% recorded once. There are 16 residues in the CDR3. The germline V and J ends were trimmed by 0 bases and 4 bases, with 16 bases remaining between them. Germline loops: CDR1 SGDLS, CDR2 YYNGEE. This receptor was obtained from a human donor in good health. V is TRBV9 and J is TRBJ1-2, with a tentative D call TRBD1 (6 bases). The sequenced sample was T cells isolated from PBMCs. CDR3 sequence (DNA): TGTGCCAGCAGCGTAGGCGGACAGACGCTTGGCTATGGCTACACCTTC. This gives the protein CASSVGGQTLGYGYTF.